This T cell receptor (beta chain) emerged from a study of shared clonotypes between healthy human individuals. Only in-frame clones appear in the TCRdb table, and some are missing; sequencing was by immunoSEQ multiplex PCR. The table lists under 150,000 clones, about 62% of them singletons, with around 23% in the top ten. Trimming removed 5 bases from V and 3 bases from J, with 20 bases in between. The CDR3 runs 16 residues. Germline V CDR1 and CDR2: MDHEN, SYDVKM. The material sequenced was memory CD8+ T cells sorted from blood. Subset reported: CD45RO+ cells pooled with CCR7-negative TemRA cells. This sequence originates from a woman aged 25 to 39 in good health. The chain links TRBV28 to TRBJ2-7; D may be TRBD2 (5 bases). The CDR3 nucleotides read TGTGCCAGCAGTCCCCTCGGGGTAGCCCGGGACTACGAGCAGTACTTC. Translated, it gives CASSPLGVARDYEQYF. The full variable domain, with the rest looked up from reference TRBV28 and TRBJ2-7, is DVKVTQSSRYLVKRTGEKVFLECVQDMDHENMFWYRQDPGLGLRLIYFSYDVKMKEKGDIPEGYSVSREKKERFSLILESASTNQTSMYLCASSPLGVARDYEQYFGPGTRLTVT.